The 18 T cell receptor beta chains below all came from one sample that was sequenced in a study of T cells in Graves' hyperthyroidism and ophthalmopathy. RNA transcripts gave rise to amplified TCR beta CDR3 regions. First-round RT-PCR with HTBI primers amplified the TCR CDR3 region. One entry per CDR3 protein, called by TCRdb with MiXCR from the multiplex PCR reads. Of some 770,000 distinct CDR3 sequences listed, less than 20% are singletons. Sequencing was performed on blood. The receptors stem from a man between 18 and 35 years old with Graves' hyperthyroidism.

This clonotype turned up a few times. This chain uses TRBV4-1 with TRBJ1-5; no definite D call. Germline V lookup: CDR1 MGHRA, CDR2 YSYEKL. This CDR3 region has 16 residues. Trimming stripped 1 base from V and 0 bases from J, with 10 bases between. CDR3 nucleotide sequence: TGCGCCAGCAGCCAAGCTCCAGCATATAGCAATCAGCCCCAGCATTTT. This translates into CASSQAPAYSNQPQHF.

The genes are TRBV6-1 and TRBJ1-1; D is undetermined. This CDR3 spans 15 amino acids. Germline CDR1 MNHNS, CDR2 SASEGT. The V end was cut by 7 bases, the J end by 3 bases, with 18 bases between. The CDR3 DNA reads as TGTGCCAGCACCCCCGCCTGGCTTTTAGACACTGAAGCTTTCTTT. The encoded protein is CASTPAWLLDTEAFF.

In nucleotides, the CDR3 is TGCGCCAGCAGCCCTCTGGACAGTTTAAGCGGTGGCTACACCTTC. This gives the protein CASSPLDSLSGGYTF. The chain has TRBV4-1 and TRBJ1-2; TRBD1 is a possible D gene (6 bases). Trimming removed 4 bases from V and 7 bases from J, with 19 bases in between. The CDR3 is 15 amino acids. CDR1 is MGHRA and CDR2 is YSYEKL in the germline V gene.

Concerning this clonotype itself: The junction and the germline gene differ at one end; a read error may be behind it. The J gene is TRBJ1-5, the V gene TRBV28; TRBD1 agrees at 9 bases. Germline CDR1 is MDHEN and CDR2 is SYDVKM. The CDR3 covers 14 residues. The CDR3 nucleotides are TGTGCCAGCAGCTCCGGGACAGGGAATCAGTCCCAGCATTTT. Amino acids: CASSSGTGNQSQHF.

This clonotype was counted ten times or more. The gene calls are TRBV2 and TRBJ2-5; D is perhaps TRBD1 or TRBD2 (5 bases each). Germline lookup yields CDR1 SNHLY and CDR2 FYNNEI. The V end lost 6 bases, the J end lost 2 bases, and 10 bases lay between the germline ends. This CDR3 spans 13 amino acids. The CDR3: CASRRGGQETQYF. For the CDR3, the DNA is TGTGCCAGCAGGAGGGGTGGTCAAGAGACCCAGTACTTC.

This clonotype has just one count. The chain has TRBV7-9 and TRBJ1-2; D not resolved. Germline CDR1 is SEHNR and CDR2 is FQNEAQ (reference sequence). The CDR3 consists of 14 residues. Deletions cut 4 bases from V and 5 bases from J, with 14 bases between. The CDR3 here is CASSSQVLLYGYTF. The CDR3, as DNA: TGTGCCAGCAGCTCTCAGGTTCTTCTTTATGGCTACACCTTC.

In its sample, this clonotype was seen many times. The CDR3 reads CASSVGTSGSYEQFF. In DNA, the CDR3 is TGTGCCAGCAGCGTAGGGACTAGCGGGAGTTATGAGCAGTTCTTC. The chain joins TRBV9 to TRBJ2-1, with TRBD2 matching over 13 bases. In germline, CDR1 is SGDLS, CDR2 YYNGEE. The CDR3 runs 15 residues. V shed 0 bases and J 8 bases; nucleotides not matched to a gene: 2.

This clonotype was seen only a few times. The chain is built from TRBV5-1 and TRBJ2-7, with TRBD1 identical over 9 bases. The CDR3 loop spans 15 amino acids. Germline V gene sequence: CDR1 SGHRS, CDR2 YFSETQ. V lost 4 bases to trimming and J lost 2 bases; unmatched junction nucleotides: 7. The CDR3 nucleotides are TGCGCCAGCAGCATGGACAGGGGACCCACCTACGAGCAGTACTTC. Protein: CASSMDRGPTYEQYF.

This clonotype was seen a handful of times. The CDR3: CASSERASGRLDTGELFF. CDR3 coding DNA: TGTGCCAGCAGTGAGCGGGCTAGCGGGAGGCTGGACACCGGGGAGCTGTTTTTT. The rearrangement joins TRBV6-1 to TRBJ2-2, with 11 positions matching TRBD2. Germline-derived CDR1 and CDR2 are MNHNS and SASEGT. V gave up 3 bases and J gave up 3 bases; unmatched junction bases: 9. The CDR3 consists of 18 residues.

This clonotype was picked up many times. The chain recombines TRBV11-1 with TRBJ2-5, with 7 nucleotides matching TRBD2. This CDR3 has 15 amino acids. V lost 0 bases to trimming and J lost 1 base; unmatched junction nucleotides: 2. Germline values: CDR1 SGHAT, CDR2 FQDESV (reference sequence). This CDR3 reads CASSLAGGLQETQYF. DNA for the CDR3: TGTGCCAGCAGCTTAGCGGGAGGGCTCCAAGAGACCCAGTACTTC.

This clonotype occurred many times. The rearrangement links TRBV28 to TRBJ1-2; TRBD1 agrees at 9 bases. Per germline, CDR1 MDHEN and CDR2 SYDVKM. The CDR3 has 12 amino acids. Trimming took 6 bases from V and 6 from J; bases not matched to a gene: 2. DNA for the CDR3: TGTGCCAGCAGAGACAGGGGGGATGGCTACACCTTC. Encoded protein: CASRDRGDGYTF.

This clonotype appeared many times. This rearrangement joins TRBV18 to TRBJ2-7, with TRBD1 matching over 10 bases. The CDR3 extends over 15 amino acids. After removal of 6 bases from V and 6 bases from J, the junction contained 11 bases not matched to a gene. Germline assignment: CDR1 KGHSH and CDR2 LQKENI. The CDR3 DNA reads as TGTGCCAGCTCCCTGGGACAGGGGAGTTTGGGCGAGCAGTACTTC. This sequence encodes CASSLGQGSLGEQYF. The full variable domain, in which reference TRBV18 and TRBJ2-7 provide the parts outside the CDR3, is NAGVMQNPRHLVRRRGQEARLRCSPMKGHSHVYWYRQLPEEGLKFMVYLQKENIIDESGMPKERFSAEFPKEGPSILRIQQVVRGDSAAYFCASSLGQGSLGEQYFGPGTRLTVT.

The sample holds many counts of this clonotype. This chain joins TRBV15 and TRBJ2-7, with D possibly matching TRBD2 (6 bases). V gave up 3 bases and J gave up 0 bases, with 12 bases separating them. The germline V gene has CDR1 LNHNV and CDR2 YYDKDF (reference sequence). CDR3 length equals 15 residues. The CDR3 DNA reads TGTGCCACCAGCAGCAGACTGGGGGGCTCCTACGAGCAGTACTTC. Protein product: CATSSRLGGSYEQYF.

Details on this clonotype: A single base separates this from a much larger clone, so it may be a read error. The chain is built from TRBV12-3 or TRBV12-4 and TRBJ1-1; TRBD1 might be the D (5 bases). The V gene lost 7 bases and the J gene lost 1 base, with 13 bases spanning the gap. This CDR3 spans 14 amino acids. CDR3 bases: TGTGCCAGCAATTTTTTCGGGGGGAACACTGAAGCTTTCTTT. Its protein product is CASNFFGGNTEAFF.

This clonotype came up many times. The chain links TRBV28 to TRBJ2-7, with unresolved D. V lost 4 bases, J lost 3 bases, and 7 bases lay in between. This CDR3 comprises 12 residues. Germline CDR1 and CDR2: MDHEN and SYDVKM. The CDR3 reads CASSSGFYEQYF. The CDR3 coding sequence is TGTGCCAGCAGTTCGGGCTTCTACGAGCAGTACTTC.

This clonotype was picked up one time. The chain links TRBV27 to TRBJ2-1; possible D gene TRBD2, 6 bases. V lost 2 bases and J lost 7, with 12 bases in between. The CDR3 sequence is 14 residues long. Germline V gives CDR1 MNHEY, CDR2 SMNVEV (reference sequence). The CDR3 DNA reads as TGTGCCAGCAGTTTAACTAGCAAGGGGAATGAGCAGTTCTTC. Translation gives CASSLTSKGNEQFF.

This clonotype has a count of ten or more. V usage is TRBV27 and J usage is TRBJ2-7; TRBD1 agrees at 9 bases. Trimming removed 3 bases from V and 2 bases from J; junction bases left unmatched: 8. This CDR3 has 16 residues. Germline CDR1 and CDR2: MNHEY and SMNVEV (reference sequence). The CDR3 region is CASSFSGTGKPYEQYF. CDR3 sequence (DNA): TGTGCCAGCAGTTTCTCCGGGACAGGGAAGCCCTACGAGCAGTACTTC.

This clonotype showed up just a few times. A much larger clonotype is one base distant, so this may be a read error. The chain joins TRBV6-5 to TRBJ1-1, with D possibly matching TRBD1 (5 bases). The V end was cut by 2 bases, the J end by 1 base, with 8 bases between. The germline V gene has CDR1 MNHEY and CDR2 SVGAGI. The CDR3 consists of 14 residues. The CDR3 protein is CASSYGAENTEAFF. In DNA form, the CDR3 reads TGTGCCAGCAGTTACGGGGCAGAGAACACTGAAGCTTTCTTT.